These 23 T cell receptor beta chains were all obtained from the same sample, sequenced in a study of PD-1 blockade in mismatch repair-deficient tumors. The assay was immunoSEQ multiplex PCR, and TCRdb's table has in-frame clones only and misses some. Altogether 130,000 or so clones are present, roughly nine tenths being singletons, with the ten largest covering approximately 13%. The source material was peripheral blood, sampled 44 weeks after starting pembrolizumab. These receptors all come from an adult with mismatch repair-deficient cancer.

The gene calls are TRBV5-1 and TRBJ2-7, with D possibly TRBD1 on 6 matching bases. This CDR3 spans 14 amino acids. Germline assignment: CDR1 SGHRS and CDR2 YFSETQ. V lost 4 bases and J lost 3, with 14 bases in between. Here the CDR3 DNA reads TGCGCCAGCAGCACCGGACAGTTTAGCTACGAGCAGTACTTC. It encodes CASSTGQFSYEQYF.

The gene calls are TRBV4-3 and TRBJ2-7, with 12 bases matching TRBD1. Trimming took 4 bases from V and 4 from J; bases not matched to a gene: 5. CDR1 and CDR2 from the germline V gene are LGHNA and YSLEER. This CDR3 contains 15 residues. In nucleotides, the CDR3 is TGCGCCAGCAGCCTAGGGACAGGGGGCCCTTACGAGCAGTACTTC. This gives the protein CASSLGTGGPYEQYF.

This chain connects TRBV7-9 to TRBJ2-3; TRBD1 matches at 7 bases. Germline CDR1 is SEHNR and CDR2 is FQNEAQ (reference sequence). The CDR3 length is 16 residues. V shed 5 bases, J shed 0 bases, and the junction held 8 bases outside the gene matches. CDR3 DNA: TGTGCCAGCAGCGAACTACAGGGGAGTAGCACAGATACGCAGTATTTT. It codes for CASSELQGSSTDTQYF.

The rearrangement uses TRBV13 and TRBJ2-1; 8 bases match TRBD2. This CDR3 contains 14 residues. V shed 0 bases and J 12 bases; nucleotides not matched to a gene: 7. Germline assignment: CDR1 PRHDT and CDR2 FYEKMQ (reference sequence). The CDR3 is CASSLGGLAGWQFF. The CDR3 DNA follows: TGTGCCAGCAGCTTAGGGGGTCTAGCGGGTTGGCAGTTCTTC.

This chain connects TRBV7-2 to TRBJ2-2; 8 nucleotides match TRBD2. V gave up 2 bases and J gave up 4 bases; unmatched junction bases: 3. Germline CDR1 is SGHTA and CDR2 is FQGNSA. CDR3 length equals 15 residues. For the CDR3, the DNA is TGTGCCAGCAGCTTACCGGGAGGGCTCACCGGGGAGCTGTTTTTT. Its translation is CASSLPGGLTGELFF.

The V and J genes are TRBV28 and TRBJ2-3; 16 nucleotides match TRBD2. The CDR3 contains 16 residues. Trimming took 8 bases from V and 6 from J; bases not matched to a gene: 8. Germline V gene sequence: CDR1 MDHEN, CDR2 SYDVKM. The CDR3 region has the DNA TGTGCCAGCGGCGGACCGGGACTAGCGGGAGGGGATACGCAGTATTTT. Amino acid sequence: CASGGPGLAGGDTQYF.

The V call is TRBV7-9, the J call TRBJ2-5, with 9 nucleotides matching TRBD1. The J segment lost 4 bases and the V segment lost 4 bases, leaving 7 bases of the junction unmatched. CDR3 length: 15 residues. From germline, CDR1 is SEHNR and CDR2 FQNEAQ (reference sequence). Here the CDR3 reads CASSSGTGNRETQYF. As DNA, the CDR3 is TGTGCCAGCAGCTCCGGGACAGGGAATCGAGAGACCCAGTACTTC. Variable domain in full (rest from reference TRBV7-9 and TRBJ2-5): DTGVSQNPRHKITKRGQNVTFRCDPISEHNRLYWYRQTLGQGPEFLTYFQNEAQLEKSRLLSDRFSAERPKGSFSTLEIQRTEQGDSAMYLCASSSGTGNRETQYFGPGTRLLVL.

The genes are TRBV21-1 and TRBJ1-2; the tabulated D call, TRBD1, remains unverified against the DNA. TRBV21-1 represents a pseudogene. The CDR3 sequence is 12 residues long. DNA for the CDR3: TGTGCCAGCAGCAAATCACCCAGGAGCTACACCTTC. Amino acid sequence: CASSKSPRSYTF.

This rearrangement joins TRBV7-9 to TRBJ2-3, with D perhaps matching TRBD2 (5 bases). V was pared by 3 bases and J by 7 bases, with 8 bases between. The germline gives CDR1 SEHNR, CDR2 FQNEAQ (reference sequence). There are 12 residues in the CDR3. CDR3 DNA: TGTGCCAGCAGCTTTTTCGGGAATACGCAGTATTTT. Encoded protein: CASSFFGNTQYF.

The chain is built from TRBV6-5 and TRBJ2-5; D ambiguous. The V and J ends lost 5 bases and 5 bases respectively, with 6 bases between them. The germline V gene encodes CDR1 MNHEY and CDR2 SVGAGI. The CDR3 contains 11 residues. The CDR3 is CASSVRETQYF. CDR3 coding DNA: TGTGCCAGCAGTGTTCGGGAGACCCAGTACTTC.

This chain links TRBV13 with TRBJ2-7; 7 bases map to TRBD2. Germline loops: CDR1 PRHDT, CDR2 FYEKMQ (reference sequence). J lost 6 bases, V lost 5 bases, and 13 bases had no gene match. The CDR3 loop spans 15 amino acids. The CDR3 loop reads CASSPLAGRAGEQYF. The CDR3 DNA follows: TGTGCCAGCAGCCCCCTCGCGGGGAGGGCCGGCGAGCAGTACTTC.

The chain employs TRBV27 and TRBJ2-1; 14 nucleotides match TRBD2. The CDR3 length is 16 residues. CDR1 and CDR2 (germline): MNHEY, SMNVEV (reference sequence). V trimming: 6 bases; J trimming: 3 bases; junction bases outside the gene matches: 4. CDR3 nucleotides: TGTGCCAGCAGACAAGGGACTAGCGGGAGCTACAATGAGCAGTTCTTC. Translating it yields CASRQGTSGSYNEQFF.

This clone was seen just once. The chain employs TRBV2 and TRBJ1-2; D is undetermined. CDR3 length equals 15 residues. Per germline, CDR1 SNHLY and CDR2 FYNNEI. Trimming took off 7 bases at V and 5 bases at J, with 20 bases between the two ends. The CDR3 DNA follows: TGTGCCAGCACTCTGACCGGGGAAGGCTCATATGGCTACACCTTC. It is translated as CASTLTGEGSYGYTF.

The CDR3 nucleotides read TGTGCCAGCACGGACAGGACCAAAGATCAGCCCCAGCATTTT. It yields the protein CASTDRTKDQPQHF. This chain links TRBV6-1 with TRBJ1-5; 7 bases map to TRBD1. Germline trimming cut 7 bases from V and 5 bases from J; bases unmatched to any gene: 8. The CDR3 runs to 14 residues. The germline V gene has CDR1 MNHNS and CDR2 SASEGT.

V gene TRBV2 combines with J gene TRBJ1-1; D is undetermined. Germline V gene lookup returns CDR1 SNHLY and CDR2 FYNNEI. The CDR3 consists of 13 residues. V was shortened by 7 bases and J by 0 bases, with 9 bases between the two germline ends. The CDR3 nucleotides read TGTGCCAGCATACGTTCGGTGAACACTGAAGCTTTCTTT. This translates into CASIRSVNTEAFF.

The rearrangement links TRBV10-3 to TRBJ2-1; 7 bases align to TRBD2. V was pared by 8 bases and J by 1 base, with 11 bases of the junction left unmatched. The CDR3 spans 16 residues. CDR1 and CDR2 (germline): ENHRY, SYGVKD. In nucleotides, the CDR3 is TGTGCCATCGCCACTCTTCTAGCGGCGTCCTACAATGAGCAGTTCTTC. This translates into CAIATLLAASYNEQFF.

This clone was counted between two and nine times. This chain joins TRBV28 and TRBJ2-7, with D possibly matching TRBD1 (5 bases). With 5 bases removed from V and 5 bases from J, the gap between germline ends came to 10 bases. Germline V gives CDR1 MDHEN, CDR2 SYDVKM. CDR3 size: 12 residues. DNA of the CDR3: TGTGCCAGCAGTGCAGGGTCCCACGAGCAGTACTTC. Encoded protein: CASSAGSHEQYF.

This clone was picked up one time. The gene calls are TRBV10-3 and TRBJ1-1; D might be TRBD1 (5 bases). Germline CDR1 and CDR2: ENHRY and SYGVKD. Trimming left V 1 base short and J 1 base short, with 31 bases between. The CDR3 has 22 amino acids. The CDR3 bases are TGTGCCATCAGTGAGTTTTTGCGAAACTTAAGAGGGACCAACGAGACGAACACTGAAGCTTTCTTT. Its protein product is CAISEFLRNLRGTNETNTEAFF.

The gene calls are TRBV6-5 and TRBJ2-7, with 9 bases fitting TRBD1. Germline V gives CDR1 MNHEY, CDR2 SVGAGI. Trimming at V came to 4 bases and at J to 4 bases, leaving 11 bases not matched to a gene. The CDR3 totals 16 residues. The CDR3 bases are TGTGCCAGCAGTTTACAGGGGGCCTCCTCGGGTTACGAGCAGTACTTC. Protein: CASSLQGASSGYEQYF.

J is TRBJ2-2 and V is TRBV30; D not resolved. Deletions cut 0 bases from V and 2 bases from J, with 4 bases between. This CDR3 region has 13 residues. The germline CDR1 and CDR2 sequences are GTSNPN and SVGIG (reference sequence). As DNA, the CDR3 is TGTGCCTGGAGTGTCGCAAACACCGGGGAGCTGTTTTTT. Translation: CAWSVANTGELFF.

The CDR3 DNA reads TGTGCCAGCAGCTTTAACAGGGGGGCCTTTCGGTACTATGGCTACACCTTC. It is translated as CASSFNRGAFRYYGYTF. The chain uses TRBV7-2 and TRBJ1-2; 8 nucleotides align to TRBD1. The CDR3 spans 17 residues. The trim removed 3 bases at V and 3 bases at J, leaving 12 bases unmatched. The germline CDR1 and CDR2 sequences are SGHTA and FQGNSA.

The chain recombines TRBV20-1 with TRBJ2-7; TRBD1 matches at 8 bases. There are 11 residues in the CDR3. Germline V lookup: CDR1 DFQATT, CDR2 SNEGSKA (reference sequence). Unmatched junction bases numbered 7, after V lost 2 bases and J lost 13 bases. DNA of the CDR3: TGCAGTGCTAGAAGGGGACAGGAGAGATACTTC. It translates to CSARRGQERYF.

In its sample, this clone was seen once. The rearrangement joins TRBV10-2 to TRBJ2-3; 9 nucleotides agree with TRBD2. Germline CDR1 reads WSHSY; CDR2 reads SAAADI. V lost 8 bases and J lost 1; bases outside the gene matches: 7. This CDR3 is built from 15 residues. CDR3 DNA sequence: TGCGCCAGCTCGGCGGGAGGGTACCGCACAGATACGCAGTATTTT. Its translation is CASSAGGYRTDTQYF.